These 16 T cell receptor beta chains originate from one sample sequenced in a study of blood T cells in healthy people across ages (dated by TCRdb to between 2015 and 2016). To prepare the library, 5' RACE was applied. The instrument given in TCRdb is Illumina HiSeq 2500. A second PCR of roughly 7 to 11 cycles was performed with a sample-barcoded 5' primer and a J-beta primer mix. TCRdb redid the processing of the public reads, applying fastp at Q25 and MiXCR, and retained in-frame beta chains. One record per CDR3 amino acid sequence lists the most common genes and DNA. This sample comprises about 930,000 distinct CDR3 sequences, 25% to 30% of them detected only once. The ten largest clones take up 10% to 13% of the sample. These data also featured in a second study, about T cells of mothers and their children.

The source material was blood. Receptors originate from a woman aged 40 to 55 in good health.

Turning to this clonotype: This may be a read error: a much more frequent sequence differs by one nucleotide. The rearrangement links TRBV6-6 to TRBJ2-3; D possibly corresponds to TRBD1 (6 bases). Between the trimmed V and J ends, which lost 7 bases and 1 base, there was a span of 9 bases. CDR1 MNHNY and CDR2 SVGAGI come from the germline V gene (reference sequence). The CDR3 consists of 13 residues. CDR3 loop: CASNWTGTDTQYF. As DNA, the CDR3 is TGTGCCAGCAATTGGACAGGCACAGATACGCAGTATTTT.

The chain links TRBV24-1 to TRBJ2-3, with 12 bases that match TRBD2. The CDR3 covers 16 residues. Trimming took 5 bases from V and 4 from J; bases not matched to a gene: 6. Germline values: CDR1 KGHDR, CDR2 SFDVKD. The CDR3 DNA follows: TGTGCCACCAGTGGTCCTAGCGGGGGGGCGGCAGATACGCAGTATTTT. Translation: CATSGPSGGAADTQYF.

The chain recombines TRBV28 with TRBJ2-1; tentatively, D is TRBD2 (6 bases). Deletions cut 8 bases from V and 5 bases from J, with 31 bases between. Germline V gives CDR1 MDHEN, CDR2 SYDVKM. This CDR3 contains 19 residues. The CDR3 sequence is CASGIPELAGGSLNNEQFF. CDR3 in DNA: TGTGCCAGCGGAATCCCGGAACTGGCCGGGGGAAGTTTGAACAATGAGCAGTTCTTC.

This clonotype was counted many times. The rearrangement uses TRBV20-1 and TRBJ2-1; D may match TRBD1 or TRBD2 (5 bases each). The V end was cut by 6 bases, the J end by 8 bases, with 17 bases between. Germline values: CDR1 DFQATT, CDR2 SNEGSKA (reference sequence). The CDR3 has 13 residues. The CDR3 nucleotides are TGCAGTGCCCCCCCGTTGGGGGTCGATGAGCAGTTCTTC. Its translation is CSAPPLGVDEQFF.

This clonotype was found a few times. This chain joins TRBV6-5 and TRBJ2-5; 9 nucleotides match TRBD1. J lost 4 bases, V lost 7 bases, and 7 bases had no gene match. Germline V gives CDR1 MNHEY, CDR2 SVGAGI. The CDR3 is 14 amino acids. The CDR3: CASNEQGAGETQYF. The CDR3 DNA is TGTGCCAGCAATGAACAGGGGGCTGGAGAGACCCAGTACTTC.

This clonotype was found a few times. V usage is TRBV9 and J usage is TRBJ1-3, with 7 nucleotides matching TRBD1. The CDR3 length is 14 residues. V was pared by 3 bases and J by 3 bases, with 3 bases of the junction left unmatched. CDR1 SGDLS and CDR2 YYNGEE come from the germline V gene. The CDR3 DNA is TGTGCCAGCAGCGCCGGGACAGATGGAAACACCATATATTTT. This translates into CASSAGTDGNTIYF.

This clonotype was picked up a small number of times. This may arise from a read error, as a much more abundant clone is one base away. V usage is TRBV6-1 and J usage is TRBJ2-7; perhaps D is TRBD1 or TRBD2 (7 bases each). The CDR3 is 14 residues long. V lost 11 bases and J lost 1, with 18 bases in between. Germline V gene lookup returns CDR1 MNHNS and CDR2 SASEGT. For the CDR3, the DNA is TGTGCCGGCATTCCAGGGGGGGCTTCCTACGAGCAGTACTTC. Translating it yields CAGIPGGASYEQYF.

V and J are TRBV24-1 and TRBJ1-2, with D maybe TRBD1 (6 bases). Between the trimmed V and J ends, which lost 0 bases and 4 bases, there was a span of 8 bases. The CDR3 consists of 14 residues. The V gene's germline CDR1 is KGHDR and CDR2 SFDVKD. Here the CDR3 reads CATSDLSQGYGYTF. The CDR3, as DNA: TGTGCCACCAGTGATTTGTCACAGGGCTATGGCTACACCTTC.

This clonotype was detected only a few times. V usage is TRBV5-1 and J usage is TRBJ2-1, with D unclear. The V and J ends lost 1 base and 15 bases respectively, with 14 bases between them. The V gene's germline CDR1 is SGHRS and CDR2 YFSETQ. The CDR3 runs 12 residues. The CDR3 region is CASSLMDGWPFF. CDR3 nucleotides: TGCGCCAGCAGCTTGATGGATGGCTGGCCGTTCTTC.

With respect to this clonotype: A much larger clone sits a single nucleotide away, making a read error possible. The chain employs TRBV28 and TRBJ2-1, with TRBD1 matching over 12 bases. Unmatched junction bases numbered 16, after V lost 3 bases and J lost 10 bases. This CDR3 is 18 amino acids long. Per the germline V gene, CDR1 is MDHEN and CDR2 is SYDVKM. CDR3 DNA: TGTGCCAGCAGTTTTAACCCGGGACAGGGGGCCGCAGGGTACGAGCAGTTCTTC. Translated: CASSFNPGQGAAGYEQFF.

Comment on this clonotype: A clone one base away is much larger, so this may be a read error. This rearrangement joins TRBV28 to TRBJ2-4, with D unclear. Gene TRBJ2-7 matches the end of the DNA better, so the J call may be wrong. In germline, CDR1 is MDHEN, CDR2 SYDVKM. The CDR3 has 13 amino acids. CDR3 nucleotide sequence: TGTGCCAGCAGGTTAGCCCACGTATACGAGCAGTACTTC. It is translated as CASRLAHVYEQYF.

This clonotype was seen more than once but under ten times. The chain recombines TRBV27 with TRBJ1-5; D is ambiguous. Per germline, CDR1 MNHEY and CDR2 SMNVEV (reference sequence). This CDR3 spans 15 amino acids. The V and J ends lost 0 bases and 1 base respectively, with 7 bases between them. Here the CDR3 DNA reads TGTGCCAGCAGTTTATCCCCCGGAAGCAATCAGCCCCAGCATTTT. It yields the protein CASSLSPGSNQPQHF.

The rearrangement uses TRBV28 and TRBJ2-5; the match to TRBD1 covers 10 bases. The CDR3 has 15 amino acids. After removal of 4 bases from V and 3 bases from J, the junction contained 5 bases not matched to a gene. Germline assignment: CDR1 MDHEN and CDR2 SYDVKM. The CDR3 nucleotides are TGTGCCAGCAGTTCTCCCGGGACAGGGGAAGAGACCCAGTACTTC. Translating it yields CASSSPGTGEETQYF.

A few counts support this clonotype. This chain connects TRBV9 to TRBJ2-1, with D unclear. Germline CDR1 SGDLS, CDR2 YYNGEE. Trimming pared 0 bases from V and 1 base from J, leaving 14 bases between. The CDR3 length is 17 residues. The CDR3 region is CASSVEGGGLSYNEQFF. CDR3 in DNA: TGTGCCAGCAGCGTAGAGGGTGGTGGGTTATCCTACAATGAGCAGTTCTTC.

The chain combines TRBV5-1 with TRBJ1-1; D unresolved. CDR3 size: 15 residues. The V end was cut by 5 bases, the J end by 3 bases, with 17 bases between. Germline CDR1 reads SGHRS; CDR2 reads YFSETQ. CDR3 nucleotides: TGCGCCAGCAGAAAGTCGGGCAGGCCGGACACTGAAGCTTTCTTT. Amino acid sequence: CASRKSGRPDTEAFF.

The chain carries TRBV3-1 and TRBJ1-4; the D gene is possibly TRBD1 (5 bases). Between the trimmed V and J ends, which lost 5 bases and 6 bases, there was a span of 19 bases. CDR3 length equals 16 residues. Germline V gene lookup returns CDR1 LGHDT and CDR2 YNNKEL (reference sequence). CDR3 nucleotides: TGTGCCAGCAGCATCGGGGGGTTGATTAGGGATGAAAAACTGTTTTTT. Translation: CASSIGGLIRDEKLFF.